This T cell receptor beta chain was identified during a study of T cells in Graves' hyperthyroidism and ophthalmopathy (dated by TCRdb to 2018 to 2020). Regarding the complete study: Peripheral blood was sampled at the time of initial diagnosis, prior to any treatment. To identify distinguishing TCR V-J signatures, a discovery cohort of about 100 patients was used, comprising 43 with Graves' ophthalmopathy and approximately 58 with stable Graves' hyperthyroidism. Whether ophthalmopathy could be predicted prospectively was tested in an independent validation cohort made up of roughly 19 hyperthyroidism patients plus 17 patients who later progressed to ophthalmopathy. For training and testing, the 100 or so patients in the discovery cohort were randomly divided in a 7:3 ratio. The study also compared thyroid tissue and blood T-cell repertoires from a handful of Graves' hyperthyroidism patients. After blood sampling, hyperthyroidism patients were treated with methimazole at a starting dose of 30 mg daily, and ophthalmopathy patients were treated with high-dose intravenous methylprednisolone. TCR Vbeta CDR3 sequencing of 120 to 150 peripheral blood samples (about 45 ophthalmopathy, about 74 hyperthyroidism and roughly 17 progressor patients) is reported in the paper.

Trimming takes 4 bases from V and 1 base from J, and the germline ends sit 13 bases apart. For CDR1 and CDR2, the germline V gene (reference sequence) lists LGHDT and YNNKEL. From its cysteine to its phenylalanine, the CDR3 spans 15 amino acids. The retained sequence is limited to the CDR3, 45 bases, with the frame set at the first base. The table lists this clonotype with many counts. What this receptor recognizes is not known. No base quality values were provided; no much bigger clone lies one nucleotide off. Amplification of TCR beta CDR3 regions was carried out from RNA transcripts. For the first round of RT-PCR on the TCR CDR3, the HTBI primer set was used together with the Qiagen OneStep RT-PCR kit. A second multiplex PCR round built the libraries, followed by size selection and purification. Paired-end sequencing of the libraries was performed with 100 bp reads on an Illumina HiSeq2000. Regarding the original processing steps: SOAPnuke was used to process the raw data, throwing out any read that contained adapters or uncalled bases, had a mean Phred below 15, or lacked an exact constant-primer or identifier match. High-quality paired reads were merged using COPE v1.2.5, and each unique nucleotide sequence was defined as a clonotype. MiTCR v1.1 was used to align the clonotypes against IMGT TRBV, TRBD and TRBJ reference segments. Only V-J combinations with frequency above 0.0001, covering about 99% of repertoires, were analysed. The TCS score was defined as F50 (clonal expansion) divided by E x V (chaos), with BLOSUM62-based TCRdist calculated between CDR3 peptides within each V-J. Welch's t-statistics and random forest reduced around 550 V-J features to 13, which were used in a naive Bayes classifier (R e1071). TCRdb itself trimmed the public reads at Q25 with fastp, ran MiXCR and retained productive beta chains. Rows matching on CDR3 protein sequence are summarized as one entry with the most common DNA and genes. The V and J calls and clone size come from TCRdb's table, not from the authors' own analysis. For this sample the table gives almost 250,000 distinct CDR3 sequences, of which approximately 23% were detected only once. Approximately 35% of the sample is taken by the ten largest.

The investigation overall reported the following: No statistical method was used to fix the sample size in advance, and group allocation was not hidden from the investigators. Blood samples also contained most of the expanded thyroid clonotypes (frequency above 0.001), which suggests that blood repertoires may reflect thyroid immune responses. In validation, the model predicted progression to ophthalmopathy a median of roughly six months before onset, with roughly 70% sensitivity and roughly 72% specificity. In cross-validation, a model built on a 13 V-J signature told ophthalmopathy apart from stable hyperthyroidism with over 85% sensitivity and 81% to 82% specificity, and in testing the same model reached 80%/75%.

Ophthalmopathy patients had moderately to severely active disease, Clinical Activity Score of at least 3, NOSPECS grade of at least 4, and duration under 3 months. The study excluded patients with uncontrolled infections, other autoimmune diseases, pregnancy or lactation. Diagnoses were based on clinical symptoms, serum thyroxine and TRAb, thyroid ultrasound and orbital computed tomography. Ficoll-Paque density gradient centrifugation was used to isolate PBMCs from about 9.4 ml of fresh peripheral blood. Total RNA was extracted using Trizol reagent, and RNA quality was assessed on an Agilent 2100 Bioanalyzer.

This receptor chain uses TRBV3-1 and TRBJ2-5; TRBD2 is perhaps the D gene, given 6 matching bases. Input material: blood. This sequence was found in a middle-aged woman with Graves' ophthalmopathy. The DNA is TGTGCCAGCAGCCCTACAGCGGGCCCCCAAGAGACCCAGTACTTC. This sequence encodes CASSPTAGPQETQYF.